Listed below are T cell receptor beta chains from one sample, sequenced in a study of T cell repertoires in cytomegalovirus infection. Their specific antigens are unknown. TCRdb processed the reads anew with MiXCR; each CDR3 protein has one entry. The table lists approximately 300,000 distinct CDR3 sequences, roughly 25% of them singletons. Specimen: cultured PBMCs, collected from culture after CMV antigen stimulation. These receptor sequences come from a human donor in good health (CMV status not recorded). Some clones in this sample may be carry-over from other donors' samples. The CDR3 runs from the conserved cysteine through the conserved F or W. D genes are given only for firm matches. Some rows have no size entry. The others give once, few or many, or a class for an expanded clone.

CDR3nt	CDR3aa	d_gene	abundance	v_gene	j_gene	len
TGCAGTGCCGGCGGGGCAGGGTATGGCTACACCTTC	CSAGGAGYGYTF	NA	NA	TRBV20-1	TRBJ1-2	12
TGTGCCAGCAGTGACGGGTATGCTGGCTACACCTTC	CASSDGYAGYTF	NA	NA	TRBV2	TRBJ1-2	12
TGTGCCAGCAGTGTCCCCCCGGGGAGGGGAAAGACCCAGTACTTC	CASSVPPGRGKTQYF	TRBD2	once	TRBV6-1	TRBJ2-5	15
TGCAGCGTAGGGGTAGCGGTAAACACCGGGGAGCTGTTTTTT	CSVGVAVNTGELFF	NA	NA	TRBV29-1	TRBJ2-2	14
TGTGCCAGCAGTTTAGGGGCGGTCGGAACCGGGGAGCTGTTTTTT	CASSLGAVGTGELFF	NA	few	TRBV12-3/TRBV12-4	TRBJ2-2	15
TGTGCCAGCAGGGACAGGGGACCCAATGAGCAGTTCTTC	CASRDRGPNEQFF	TRBD1	NA	TRBV6-2/TRBV6-3	TRBJ2-1	13
TGTGCCAGCAGCCCTAGGGTAGGGGCTGAGCAGTTCTTC	CASSPRVGAEQFF	NA	few	TRBV7-2	TRBJ2-1	13
TGCGCCAGCAGCCAGAGCGGGGGCACTGGGGCCAACGTCCTGACTTTC	CASSQSGGTGANVLTF	TRBD2	NA	TRBV4-3	TRBJ2-6	16
TGTGCCAGCAGCTCTCGGACTAGCGGGCCCACCGGGGAGCTGTTTTTT	CASSSRTSGPTGELFF	TRBD2	many	TRBV4-2	TRBJ2-2	16
TGTGCCTGGAGCGGGACCGGGACTAGTAACTACAATGAGCAGTTCTTC	CAWSGTGTSNYNEQFF	TRBD2	NA	TRBV30	TRBJ2-1	16
TGTGCCAGTAGTCGATGGACGGAGGACACTGAAGCTTTCTTT	CASSRWTEDTEAFF	NA	few	TRBV19	TRBJ1-1	14
TGTGCCAGCAATCACGGGGCACGCAATGAGCAGTTCTTC	CASNHGARNEQFF	NA	few	TRBV28	TRBJ2-1	13
TGCGCCAGCAGCTCCACAATCGAGAATGGCTACACCTTC	CASSSTIENGYTF	NA	NA	TRBV5-1	TRBJ1-2	13
TGTGCCAGCAGCTTATCAGATGCAACTAATGAAAAACTGTTTTTT	CASSLSDATNEKLFF	NA	many	TRBV7-2	TRBJ1-4	15
TGTGCCAGCAGCCCCCTTGGTGGTAGCGGGAGAGTTACAGATACGCAGTATTTT	CASSPLGGSGRVTDTQYF	TRBD2	many	TRBV7-2	TRBJ2-3	18
TGCGCCAGCAGGCGTACCGGGACAGGGTTTCAGAACACTGAAGCTTTCTTT	CASRRTGTGFQNTEAFF	TRBD1	NA	TRBV5-1	TRBJ1-1	17
TGTGCCAGCAGCTTAGAGGGGAACTATGGCTACACCTTC	CASSLEGNYGYTF	NA	many	TRBV7-2	TRBJ1-2	13
TGTGCCACCAGCACCAGGGTCACCGGGGAGCTGTTTTTT	CATSTRVTGELFF	NA	NA	TRBV15	TRBJ2-2	13
TGTGCCAGCAGCTTAGGGCCAGGGGGCTCCTACGAGCAGTACTTC	CASSLGPGGSYEQYF	TRBD1	NA	TRBV7-9	TRBJ2-7	15
TGTGCCAGCAGTCGAAAAGGAGAAGTTAATGAAAAACTGTTTTTT	CASSRKGEVNEKLFF	NA	once	TRBV6-5	TRBJ1-4	15
TGTGCCAGCAGCCAGGGGCAGGGTAATTCACCCCTCCACTTT	CASSQGQGNSPLHF	NA	many	TRBV7-2	TRBJ1-6	14
TGTGCCTGGGGAGGGACAGGGATCACTGAAGCTTTCTTT	CAWGGTGITEAFF	TRBD1	NA	TRBV30	TRBJ1-1	13